Included here is one T cell receptor beta chain sequence, with context. What it binds is not known. Corrective heart surgery yielded resections, and these provided the thymus tissue. The people who donated were healthy Finnish babies having corrective surgery for congenital heart defects. This entry is derived from a study of human thymus T cells. Overall study results and limits: What appeared biased in thymic and blood repertoires was the usage of V and J genes.

The data were produced by immunoSEQ multiplex PCR, yet TCRdb's version contains in-frame clones alone and is incomplete. In the table there are tens of thousands of clones, 90% to 95% of which are singletons. The CDR3 runs 16 residues. V was pared by 1 base and J by 5 bases, with 7 bases of the junction left unmatched. Germline CDR1 reads SGDLS; CDR2 reads YYNGEE. V usage is TRBV9 and J usage is TRBJ2-2; 8 bases are shared with TRBD2. This clonotype was sampled from a girl in the first two years of life with a congenital heart defect but otherwise immunologically healthy. Sequenced sample: thymus tissue. In DNA, the CDR3 is TGTGCCAGCAGCGTAAGGAGCGGGAGAGGTACCGGGGAGCTGTTTTTT. It specifies CASSVRSGRGTGELFF.